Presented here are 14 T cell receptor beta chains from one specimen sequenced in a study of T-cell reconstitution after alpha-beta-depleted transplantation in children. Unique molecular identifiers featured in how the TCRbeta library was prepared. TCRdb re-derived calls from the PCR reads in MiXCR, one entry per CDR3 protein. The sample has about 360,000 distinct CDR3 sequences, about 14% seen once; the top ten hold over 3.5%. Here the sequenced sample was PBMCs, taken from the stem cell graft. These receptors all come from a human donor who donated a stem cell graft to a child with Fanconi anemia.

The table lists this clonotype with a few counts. The CDR3: CASSFNPDRLEQFF. As DNA, the CDR3 is TGTGCCAGCAGCTTTAACCCGGACAGGCTAGAGCAGTTCTTC. The chain uses TRBV11-2 and TRBJ2-1, with TRBD1 matching over 7 bases. The CDR3 loop spans 14 amino acids. Trimming took 3 bases from V and 10 from J; bases not matched to a gene: 9. Germline V gene lookup returns CDR1 SGHAT and CDR2 FQNNGV.

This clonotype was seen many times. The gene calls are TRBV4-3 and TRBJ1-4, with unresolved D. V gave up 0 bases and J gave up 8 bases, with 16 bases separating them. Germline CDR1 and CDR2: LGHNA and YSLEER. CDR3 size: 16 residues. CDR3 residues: CASSQDHGVTAEKLFF. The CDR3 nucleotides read TGCGCCAGCAGCCAAGATCATGGGGTAACCGCGGAAAAACTGTTTTTT.

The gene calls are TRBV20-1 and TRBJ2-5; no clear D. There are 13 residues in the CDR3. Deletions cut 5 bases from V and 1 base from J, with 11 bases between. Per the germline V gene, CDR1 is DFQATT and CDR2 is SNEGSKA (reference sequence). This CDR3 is CSAYDETQETQYF. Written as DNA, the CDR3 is TGCAGTGCTTATGACGAGACCCAAGAGACCCAGTACTTC.

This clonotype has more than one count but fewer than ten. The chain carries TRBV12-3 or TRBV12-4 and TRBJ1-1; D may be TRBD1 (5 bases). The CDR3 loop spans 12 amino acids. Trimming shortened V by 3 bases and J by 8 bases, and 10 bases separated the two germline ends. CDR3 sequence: CASSFGPGEAFF. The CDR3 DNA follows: TGTGCCAGCAGTTTTGGGCCAGGGGAAGCTTTCTTT.

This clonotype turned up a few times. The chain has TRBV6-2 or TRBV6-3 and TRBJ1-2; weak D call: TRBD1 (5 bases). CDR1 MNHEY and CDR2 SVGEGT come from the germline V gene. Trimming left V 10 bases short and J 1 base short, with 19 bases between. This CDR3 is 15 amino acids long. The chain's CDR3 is CATALTGRYNYGYTF. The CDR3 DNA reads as TGTGCCACAGCATTAACAGGAAGATATAACTATGGCTACACCTTC.

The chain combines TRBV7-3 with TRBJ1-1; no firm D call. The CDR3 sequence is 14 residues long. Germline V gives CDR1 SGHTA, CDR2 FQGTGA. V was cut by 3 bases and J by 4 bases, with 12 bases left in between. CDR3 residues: CASSFGPSGTEAFF. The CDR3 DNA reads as TGTGCCAGCAGCTTCGGGCCTTCGGGCACTGAAGCTTTCTTT. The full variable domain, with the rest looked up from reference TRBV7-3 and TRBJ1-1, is GAGVSQTPSNKVTEKGKYVELRCDPISGHTALYWYRQSLGQGPEFLIYFQGTGAADDSGLPNDRFFAVRPEGSVSTLKIQRTERGDSAVYLCASSFGPSGTEAFFGQGTRLTVV.

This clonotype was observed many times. The CDR3 DNA follows: TGTGCCAGCACCGTCCTAGGGAGTGAAGCTTTCTTT. It translates to CASTVLGSEAFF. This chain uses TRBV28 with TRBJ1-1; no clear D gene. Trimming removed 7 bases at V and 7 bases at J, with 13 bases between. The germline V gene has CDR1 MDHEN and CDR2 SYDVKM. This CDR3 is built from 12 residues.

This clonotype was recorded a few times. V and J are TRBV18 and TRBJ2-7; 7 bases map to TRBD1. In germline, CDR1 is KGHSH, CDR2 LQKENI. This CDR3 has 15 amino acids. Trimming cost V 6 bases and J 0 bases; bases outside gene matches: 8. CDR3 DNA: TGTGCCAGCTCCCATACGGACAGGCGCTCCTACGAGCAGTACTTC. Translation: CASSHTDRRSYEQYF.

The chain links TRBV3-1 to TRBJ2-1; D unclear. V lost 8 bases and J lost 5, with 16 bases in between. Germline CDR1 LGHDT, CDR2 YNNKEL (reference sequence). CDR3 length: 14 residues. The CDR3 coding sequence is TGTGCCAGCGCCGATAGGAACTTCCACAATGAGCAGTTCTTC. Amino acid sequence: CASADRNFHNEQFF.

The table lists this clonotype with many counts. The CDR3 protein is CASSLGDGGYNEQFF. As DNA, the CDR3 is TGCGCCAGCAGCTTGGGAGACGGGGGTTACAATGAGCAGTTCTTC. The V and J genes are TRBV5-1 and TRBJ2-1; weak D call: TRBD2 (6 bases). CDR3 length: 15 residues. The germline V gene encodes CDR1 SGHRS and CDR2 YFSETQ. V lost 0 bases to trimming and J lost 4 bases, with 11 bases between them.

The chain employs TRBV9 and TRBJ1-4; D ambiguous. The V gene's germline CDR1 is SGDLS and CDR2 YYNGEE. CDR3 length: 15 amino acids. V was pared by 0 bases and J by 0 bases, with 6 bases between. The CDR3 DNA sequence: TGTGCCAGCAGCGTAGATCCTGCAACTAATGAAAAACTGTTTTTT. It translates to CASSVDPATNEKLFF.

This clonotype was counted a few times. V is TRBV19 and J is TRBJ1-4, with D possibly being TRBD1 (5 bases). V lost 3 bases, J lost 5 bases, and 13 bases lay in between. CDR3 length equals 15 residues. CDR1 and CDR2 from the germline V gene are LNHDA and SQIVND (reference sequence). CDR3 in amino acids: CASSIPGRWNEKLFF. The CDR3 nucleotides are TGTGCCAGTAGTATCCCGGGACGTTGGAATGAAAAACTGTTTTTT. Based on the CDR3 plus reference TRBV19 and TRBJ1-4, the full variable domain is DGGITQSPKYLFRKEGQNVTLSCEQNLNHDAMYWYRQDPGQGLRLIYYSQIVNDFQKGDIAEGYSVSREKKESFPLTVTSAQKNPTAFYLCASSIPGRWNEKLFFGSGTQLSVL.

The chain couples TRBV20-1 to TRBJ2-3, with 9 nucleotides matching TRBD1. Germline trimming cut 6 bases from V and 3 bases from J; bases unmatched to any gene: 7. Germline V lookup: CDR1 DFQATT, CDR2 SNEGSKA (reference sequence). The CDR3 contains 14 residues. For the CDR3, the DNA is TGCAGTGCCACCTCGGGACAGGGAACAGATACGCAGTATTTT. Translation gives CSATSGQGTDTQYF.

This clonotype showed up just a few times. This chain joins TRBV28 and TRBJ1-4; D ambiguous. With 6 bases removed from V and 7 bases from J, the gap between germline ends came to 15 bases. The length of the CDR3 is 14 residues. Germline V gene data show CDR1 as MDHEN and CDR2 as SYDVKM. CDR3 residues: CASSPWGGLEKLFF. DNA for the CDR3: TGTGCCAGCAGCCCCTGGGGAGGCCTTGAAAAACTGTTTTTT.